These 32 T cell receptor beta chains share one sample of origin, sequenced in a study of vaccination and CD4 T cells after COVID-19. These receptors have no identified antigens. Cultured CD4+ T-cell DNA underwent Oncomine TCR Beta short-read sequencing. MiXCR was run by TCRdb on the PCR reads, yielding one entry per CDR3 protein. The sample includes 9,500 to 10,000 distinct CDR3 sequences, about 47% of them seen just once. Noted treatment: approximately 9-day PBMC culture with coronavirus spike peptide pools or control peptides (ViraFEST assay). Sequences were obtained from CD4+ T cells from blood, cultured in vitro. The receptors were sampled from a human donor who had recovered from COVID-19.

The rearrangement links TRBV23-1 to TRBJ2-7; D gene uncertain. TRBV23-1 is placed among ORFs of uncertain function. V was shortened by 1 base and J by 4 bases, with 8 bases between the two germline ends. The CDR3 consists of 13 residues. The CDR3 DNA follows: TGCGCCAGCAGTCAATGGGGTAGATACGAGCAGTACTTC. Translating gives CASSQWGRYEQYF.

The chain joins TRBV5-1 to TRBJ1-3; D is ambiguous. From germline, CDR1 is SGHRS and CDR2 YFSETQ. V was clipped by 0 bases and J by 0 bases, with 13 bases between them. CDR3 length: 17 amino acids. CDR3 in DNA: TGCGCCAGCAGCTTGGTTTTCCGGGAAAGCTCTGGAAACACCATATATTTT. Translated: CASSLVFRESSGNTIYF.

J is TRBJ2-1 and V is TRBV7-2; possible D gene TRBD2, 6 bases. V was clipped by 4 bases and J by 1 base, with 8 bases between them. The germline V gene encodes CDR1 SGHTA and CDR2 FQGNSA. The CDR3 contains 14 residues. CDR3 coding DNA: TGTGCCAGCAGCTCGGCGGGGTCCTACAATGAGCAGTTCTTC. Residues: CASSSAGSYNEQFF.

On this clonotype: The germline gene is not matched at one end of the junction; a read error may be the cause. The genes are TRBV20-1 and TRBJ1-2; possibly TRBD1 for D (5 bases). CDR1 DFQATT and CDR2 SNEGSKA come from the germline V gene (reference sequence). CDR3 length equals 15 residues. DNA for the CDR3: TGCAGTGCTGGAGAGGGCTACGGGGGTGGCTATGGCTACACCTTC. The encoded protein is CSAGEGYGGGYGYTF.

J is TRBJ2-6 and V is TRBV10-3; maybe TRBD1 (5 bases). Germline assignment: CDR1 ENHRY and CDR2 SYGVKD. The length of the CDR3 is 15 residues. Trimming cost V 10 bases and J 1 base, with 14 bases left between them. The CDR3 region is CATSDTRSGANVLTF. For the CDR3, the DNA is TGTGCCACCTCGGACACAAGGTCTGGGGCCAACGTCCTGACTTTC.

The rearrangement joins TRBV19 to TRBJ2-2; no definite D call. Germline V gene sequence: CDR1 LNHDA, CDR2 SQIVND (reference sequence). The CDR3 loop spans 14 amino acids. V was trimmed by 5 bases and J by 5 bases, leaving 12 bases between them. The CDR3 reads CASSLQTATGELFF. CDR3 nucleotide sequence: TGTGCCAGTAGTCTCCAAACAGCAACCGGGGAGCTGTTTTTT.

The rearrangement uses TRBV6-1 and TRBJ1-2; 7 bases fit TRBD1. V shed 4 bases, J shed 1 base, and the junction held 9 bases outside the gene matches. CDR1 is MNHNS and CDR2 is SASEGT in the germline V gene. This CDR3 contains 16 residues. Written as DNA, the CDR3 is TGTGCCAGCAGTGGATTGCCAGGGGGGCGTAACTATGGCTACACCTTC. The encoded protein is CASSGLPGGRNYGYTF.

The rearrangement joins TRBV20-1 to TRBJ1-2; possible D gene TRBD1, 6 bases. Deletions cut 6 bases from V and 2 bases from J, with 10 bases between. From germline, CDR1 is DFQATT and CDR2 SNEGSKA (reference sequence). The CDR3 is 12 residues long. The CDR3 sequence: CSARTENYGYTF. The CDR3 DNA reads TGCAGTGCACGGACAGAGAACTATGGCTACACCTTC.

The V gene is TRBV7-2, the J gene TRBJ2-3; 10 bases align to TRBD1. J gave up 2 bases and V 5 bases, and 13 bases lay outside the gene matches. This CDR3 comprises 18 residues. The germline V gene encodes CDR1 SGHTA and CDR2 FQGNSA. The CDR3 reads CASSVGTGVIRTTDTQYF. The CDR3 DNA reads TGTGCCAGCAGCGTCGGGACAGGGGTAATCCGAACCACAGATACGCAGTATTTT.

The rearrangement joins TRBV7-2 to TRBJ1-5, with D hard to call. The CDR3 consists of 13 residues. Per the germline V gene, CDR1 is SGHTA and CDR2 is FQGNSA. V lost 5 bases and J lost 2, with 7 bases in between. The CDR3 region has the DNA TGTGCCAGCAGCCCCCCTGGCAATCAGCCCCAGCATTTT. Translated, it gives CASSPPGNQPQHF.

This clonotype was found a few times. The chain links TRBV18 to TRBJ1-1, with unresolved D. Trimming took off 6 bases at V and 4 bases at J, with 9 bases between the two ends. The CDR3 runs to 12 residues. Germline values: CDR1 KGHSH, CDR2 LQKENI. As DNA, the CDR3 is TGTGCCAGCTCCACGTCGGGCACTGAAGCTTTCTTT. It codes for CASSTSGTEAFF.

A few counts support this clonotype. This chain uses TRBV15 with TRBJ1-2, with D uncertain. The CDR3 runs 13 residues. Per the germline V gene, CDR1 is LNHNV and CDR2 is YYDKDF (reference sequence). Trimming removed 3 bases at V and 13 bases at J, with 18 bases between. The CDR3 loop reads CATSSGPGGWLTF. The DNA for the CDR3 is TGTGCCACCAGCAGCGGACCAGGAGGCTGGCTCACCTTC.

The chain links TRBV6-1 to TRBJ2-4; the match to TRBD1 covers 9 bases. Germline-derived CDR1 and CDR2 are MNHNS and SASEGT. This CDR3 comprises 14 residues. V was pared by 7 bases and J by 2 bases, with 3 bases of the junction left unmatched. This chain's CDR3 is CASTGTGSKNIQYF. CDR3 DNA sequence: TGTGCCAGCACCGGGACAGGGTCCAAAAACATTCAGTACTTC.

The gene calls are TRBV3-1 and TRBJ2-7; D could derive from TRBD1 or TRBD2 (6 bases each). Trimming left V 1 base short and J 6 bases short, with 13 bases between. CDR1 and CDR2 (germline): LGHDT, YNNKEL (reference sequence). This CDR3 region has 14 residues. The CDR3 sequence: CASSQVRTGAEQYF. DNA of the CDR3: TGTGCCAGCAGCCAAGTTAGGACGGGGGCCGAGCAGTACTTC.

V is TRBV12-3 or TRBV12-4 and J is TRBJ1-6; maybe TRBD1 (6 bases). V was clipped by 6 bases and J by 7 bases, with 10 bases between them. The CDR3 loop spans 13 amino acids. The CDR3 coding sequence is TGTGCCAGCAGAAGGGACACAAATTCACCCCTCCACTTT. Translating it yields CASRRDTNSPLHF.

Only a few counts were recorded for this clonotype. The V call is TRBV7-2, the J call TRBJ2-1; the match to TRBD1 covers 9 bases. J lost 13 bases, V lost 4 bases, and 8 bases had no gene match. The V gene's germline CDR1 is SGHTA and CDR2 FQGNSA. This CDR3 comprises 13 residues. The CDR3 loop reads CASSYGQGNSQFF. The CDR3 DNA is TGTGCCAGCAGCTACGGACAGGGGAACTCTCAGTTCTTC.

Only one count was recorded for this clonotype. The chain links TRBV4-1 to TRBJ1-4; D is ambiguous. The CDR3 length is 15 residues. Trimming took off 4 bases at V and 8 bases at J, with 17 bases between the two ends. Germline V CDR1 and CDR2: MGHRA, YSYEKL. The DNA of the CDR3 is TGCGCCAGCAGCCTCGGCCCCGCCTCGGGGGAAAAACTGTTTTTT. Its translation: CASSLGPASGEKLFF.

The table lists this clonotype with a few counts. The chain is built from TRBV19 and TRBJ1-3, with D unclear. The germline CDR1 and CDR2 sequences are LNHDA and SQIVND (reference sequence). V was clipped by 3 bases and J by 0 bases, with 6 bases between them. This CDR3 contains 14 residues. This CDR3 reads CASSISLSGNTIYF. The CDR3 DNA follows: TGTGCCAGTAGTATTTCCCTCTCTGGAAACACCATATATTTT.

The gene calls are TRBV20-1 and TRBJ1-1, with 8 positions matching TRBD1. Per germline, CDR1 DFQATT and CDR2 SNEGSKA (reference sequence). V was pared by 3 bases and J by 1 base, with 10 bases of the junction left unmatched. The CDR3 has 16 amino acids. CDR3 region: CSARDSGQARNTEAFF. CDR3 DNA: TGCAGTGCTAGGGATTCGGGACAGGCAAGGAACACTGAAGCTTTCTTT.

J is TRBJ2-7 and V is TRBV19; tentatively, D is TRBD1 (6 bases). CDR1 is LNHDA, CDR2 SQIVND, per germline (reference sequence). V was cut by 4 bases and J by 1 base, with 11 bases left in between. The CDR3 totals 14 residues. The DNA of the CDR3 is TGTGCCAGTAGTACCCGCCAGGGGTCCTACGAGCAGTACTTC. Amino acids: CASSTRQGSYEQYF.

The V and J genes are TRBV27 and TRBJ2-2, with D perhaps TRBD1 (5 bases). The V and J ends lost 0 bases and 4 bases respectively, with 6 bases between them. CDR3 length: 14 residues. Germline lookup yields CDR1 MNHEY and CDR2 SMNVEV (reference sequence). The CDR3 DNA reads as TGTGCCAGCAGTTTATCGACAGTCACCGGGGAGCTGTTTTTT. Its protein is CASSLSTVTGELFF.

J is TRBJ2-3 and V is TRBV11-2, with TRBD2 identical over 8 bases. J was trimmed by 3 bases and V by 5 bases; bases with no gene match: 7. The length of the CDR3 is 15 residues. Germline-derived CDR1 and CDR2 are SGHAT and FQNNGV. The CDR3 sequence: CASSRGTRRTDTQYF. The CDR3, as DNA: TGTGCCAGCAGCCGCGGGACTAGAAGGACAGATACGCAGTATTTT.

This clonotype was counted a few times. The chain combines TRBV7-2 with TRBJ2-1; a possible D gene is TRBD1 (7 bases). V lost 8 bases to trimming and J lost 7 bases, with 27 bases between them. The CDR3 length is 17 residues. Germline CDR1 is SGHTA and CDR2 is FQGNSA. The CDR3, as DNA: TGTGCCAGCCGCATCGTCAGCTCAGGGGGAGGCCGTAATGAGCAGTTCTTC. Protein: CASRIVSSGGGRNEQFF. Full variable domain (outside the CDR3, taken from reference TRBV7-2 and TRBJ2-1): GAGVSQSPSNKVTEKGKDVELRCDPISGHTALYWYRQSLGQGLEFLIYFQGNSAPDKSGLPSDRFSAERTGGSVSTLTIQRTQQEDSAVYLCASRIVSSGGGRNEQFFGPGTRLTVL.

This clonotype came up a few times. The J gene is TRBJ1-2, the V gene TRBV5-4, with D maybe TRBD1 (5 bases). V dropped 0 bases and J dropped 2 bases, with 11 bases sitting between them. Germline CDR1 and CDR2: SGHNT and YYREEE (reference sequence). The CDR3 totals 15 residues. This CDR3 reads CASSLAGGSNYGYTF. The CDR3 nucleotides are TGTGCCAGCAGCTTGGCTGGGGGTTCAAACTATGGCTACACCTTC.

V usage is TRBV27 and J usage is TRBJ1-4; a weak D match, TRBD1 (5 bases). The CDR3 is 16 amino acids. Germline CDR1 reads MNHEY; CDR2 reads SMNVEV (reference sequence). V lost 5 bases and J lost 8, with 21 bases in between. Here the CDR3 reads CASSPNVRRGGEKLFF. DNA for the CDR3: TGTGCCAGCAGTCCCAACGTGCGTAGGGGAGGGGAAAAACTGTTTTTT.

V gene TRBV7-8 combines with J gene TRBJ2-2; perhaps TRBD2 as D (6 bases). Germline CDR1 and CDR2: SGHVS and FQNEAQ. The ends were cut back, 1 base at V and 4 bases at J, with 13 bases in the middle. CDR3 length: 16 residues. This CDR3 reads CASSLEAGRITGELFF. In nucleotides, the CDR3 is TGTGCCAGCAGCTTAGAGGCAGGGAGGATCACCGGGGAGCTGTTTTTT.

The rearrangement links TRBV19 to TRBJ1-5; TRBD1 might be the D (6 bases). The CDR3 covers 17 residues. Trimming stripped 3 bases from V and 0 bases from J, with 15 bases between. Germline-derived CDR1 and CDR2 are LNHDA and SQIVND (reference sequence). The CDR3 loop reads CASSISRTVHSNQPQHF. The CDR3 DNA sequence: TGTGCCAGTAGTATCTCCAGGACAGTACATAGCAATCAGCCCCAGCATTTT.

There are a few counts of this clonotype. V is TRBV27 and J is TRBJ1-6; D remains unclear. From germline, CDR1 is MNHEY and CDR2 SMNVEV (reference sequence). Trimming took off 3 bases at V and 0 bases at J, with 15 bases between the two ends. The CDR3 spans 18 residues. CDR3 in amino acids: CASSFRGPLSSYNSPLHF. For the CDR3, the DNA is TGTGCCAGCAGTTTCAGAGGGCCTCTAAGCTCCTATAATTCACCCCTCCACTTT.

This clonotype is labeled medium-sized (0.01 to 0.1%). The CDR3 loop is CASTLGGDLDLYMGQYF. DNA for the CDR3: TGTGCCAGCACCCTTGGGGGGGATTTGGATCTCTACATGGGGCAGTACTTC. V and J are TRBV27 and TRBJ2-7, with 7 bases aligning to TRBD2. Losses at the gene ends were 7 bases for V and 9 bases for J; bases not matched to a gene: 24. The CDR3 sequence is 17 residues long. The germline V gene encodes CDR1 MNHEY and CDR2 SMNVEV (reference sequence).

The count of this clonotype is one. V and J are TRBV24-1 and TRBJ1-4; 7 positions agree with TRBD1. V shed 7 bases, J shed 7 bases, and the junction held 17 bases outside the gene matches. Per the germline V gene, CDR1 is KGHDR and CDR2 is SFDVKD. The CDR3 consists of 17 residues. The CDR3 loop is CATSPYRGMVPAEKLFF. The CDR3, as DNA: TGTGCCACCAGCCCCTACAGGGGCATGGTCCCGGCTGAAAAACTGTTTTTT.

V usage is TRBV5-4 and J usage is TRBJ1-1; no definite D call. CDR1 is SGHNT, CDR2 YYREEE, per germline (reference sequence). V was pared by 4 bases and J by 0 bases, with 10 bases between. This CDR3 contains 14 residues. CDR3 loop: CASSKWFMNTEAFF. CDR3 nucleotide sequence: TGTGCCAGCAGCAAATGGTTCATGAACACTGAAGCTTTCTTT.

This clonotype has more than one count but fewer than ten. The V gene is TRBV15, the J gene TRBJ2-2; 9 bases agree with TRBD2. Germline values: CDR1 LNHNV, CDR2 YYDKDF (reference sequence). J was trimmed by 3 bases and V by 0 bases; bases with no gene match: 5. This CDR3 comprises 17 residues. The CDR3 DNA reads TGTGCCACCAGCAGAGATGTAAGCGGGGGGTACACCGGGGAGCTGTTTTTT. Translating gives CATSRDVSGGYTGELFF. The full variable domain, completed using reference TRBV15 and TRBJ2-2, is DAMVIQNPRYQVTQFGKPVTLSCSQTLNHNVMYWYQQKSSQAPKLLFHYYDKDFNNEADTPDNFQSRRPNTSFCFLDIRSPGLGDTAMYLCATSRDVSGGYTGELFFGEGSRLTVL.